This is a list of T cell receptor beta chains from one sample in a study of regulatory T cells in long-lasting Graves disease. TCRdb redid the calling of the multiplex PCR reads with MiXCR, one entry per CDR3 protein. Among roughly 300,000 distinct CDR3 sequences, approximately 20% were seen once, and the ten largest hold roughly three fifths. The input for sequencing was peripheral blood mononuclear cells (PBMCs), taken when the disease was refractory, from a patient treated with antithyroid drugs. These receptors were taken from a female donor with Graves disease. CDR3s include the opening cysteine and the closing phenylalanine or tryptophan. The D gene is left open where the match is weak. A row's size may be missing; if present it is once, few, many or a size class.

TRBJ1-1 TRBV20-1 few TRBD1 CSARDPGTGGAEAFF TGCAGTGCTAGAGATCCCGGGACAGGGGGGGCTGAAGCTTTCTTT
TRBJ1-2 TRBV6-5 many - CASSYARTYGYTF TGTGCCAGCAGTTACGCTCGAACCTATGGCTACACCTTC
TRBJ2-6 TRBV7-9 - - CASSLPRTGLVSGANVLTF TGTGCCAGCAGCTTACCTAGGACCGGTCTTGTTTCTGGGGCCAACGTCCTGACTTTC
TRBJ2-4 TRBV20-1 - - CSASGGYGTKNIQYF TGCAGTGCTAGTGGTGGGTACGGGACCAAAAACATTCAGTACTTC
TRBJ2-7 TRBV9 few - CASSEGTTNLGEQYF TGTGCCAGCAGCGAGGGGACCACGAACCTTGGCGAGCAGTACTTC
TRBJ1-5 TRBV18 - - CASSQGTPYSNQPQHF TGTGCCAGCTCACAAGGGACACCTTATAGCAATCAGCCCCAGCATTTT
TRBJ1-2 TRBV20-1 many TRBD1 CSARDRSGGYTF TGCAGTGCTAGGGACAGGTCTGGTGGCTACACCTTC
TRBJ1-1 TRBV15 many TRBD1 CATSRVMTGWANTEAFF TGTGCCACCAGCAGAGTTATGACAGGGTGGGCGAACACTGAAGCTTTCTTT
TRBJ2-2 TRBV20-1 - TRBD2 CSARSGLAGRTGELFF TGCAGTGCTAGATCAGGACTAGCGGGACGGACCGGGGAGCTGTTTTTT
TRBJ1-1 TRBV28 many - CASTKNTEAFF TGTGCCAGCACTAAAAACACTGAAGCTTTCTTT
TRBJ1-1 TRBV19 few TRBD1 CASSSPGQGNTEAFF TGTGCCAGTAGTAGCCCGGGACAGGGGAACACTGAAGCTTTCTTT
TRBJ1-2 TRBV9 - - CASSPTDRYYGYTF TGTGCCAGCAGCCCAACCGACCGATACTATGGCTACACCTTC
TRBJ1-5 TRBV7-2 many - CASSLWNNQPQHF TGTGCCAGCAGCTTATGGAACAATCAGCCCCAGCATTTT
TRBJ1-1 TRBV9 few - CASSLLDGYTEAFF TGTGCCAGCAGCCTCCTCGACGGATACACTGAAGCTTTCTTT
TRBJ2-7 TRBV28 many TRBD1 CATIDRGPYEQYF TGTGCCACCATCGACAGGGGGCCCTACGAGCAGTACTTC
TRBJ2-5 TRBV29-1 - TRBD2 CSVGTGLAGGPLGGTQYF TGCAGCGTGGGCACGGGACTAGCGGGAGGTCCCTTGGGAGGGACCCAGTACTTC
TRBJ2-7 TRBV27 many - CASSFRDGTYEQYF TGTGCCAGCAGTTTCCGGGACGGTACCTACGAGCAGTACTTC
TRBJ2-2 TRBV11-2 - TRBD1 CASSFGQGDIGELFF TGTGCCAGCAGCTTCGGACAGGGGGATATCGGGGAGCTGTTTTTT
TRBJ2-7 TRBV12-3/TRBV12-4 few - CASRSMHEQYF TGTGCCAGCAGATCCATGCACGAGCAGTACTTC
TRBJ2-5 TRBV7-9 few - CASSTPQGSFQETQYF TGTGCCAGCAGCACCCCGCAGGGATCTTTTCAAGAGACCCAGTACTTC
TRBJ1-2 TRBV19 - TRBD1 CASRMGQLYGYTF TGTGCCAGTAGGATGGGACAGCTCTATGGCTACACCTTC
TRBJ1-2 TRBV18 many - CASSPPEGVGGYTF TGTGCCAGCTCACCACCGGAAGGGGTAGGTGGCTACACCTTC
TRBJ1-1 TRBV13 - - CASSLGVMVHRGTEAFF TGTGCCAGCAGCTTAGGGGTTATGGTACACCGAGGGACTGAAGCTTTCTTT
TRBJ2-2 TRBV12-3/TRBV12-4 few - CASSHINPNTGELFF TGTGCCAGCAGCCACATCAACCCGAACACCGGGGAGCTGTTTTTT
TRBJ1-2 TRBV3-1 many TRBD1 CASSPDRGRGYTF TGTGCCAGCAGCCCGGACAGGGGGCGCGGCTACACCTTC
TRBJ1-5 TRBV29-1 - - CSVLGGVDQPQHF TGCAGCGTTCTGGGTGGGGTGGATCAGCCCCAGCATTTT
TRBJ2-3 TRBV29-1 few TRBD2 CSGEREGRGGTQYF TGCAGCGGGGAGCGGGAGGGCCGGGGGGGTACGCAGTATTTT
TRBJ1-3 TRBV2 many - CASSLEVSSSGNTIYF TGTGCCAGCAGCCTCGAGGTATCGAGCTCTGGAAACACCATATATTTT
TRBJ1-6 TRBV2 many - CASSGGDGVSPLHF TGTGCCAGCAGTGGAGGGGACGGGGTTTCACCCCTCCACTTT
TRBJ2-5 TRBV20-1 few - CSGGGRAGETQYF TGCAGTGGGGGGGGCAGGGCCGGGGAGACCCAGTACTTC
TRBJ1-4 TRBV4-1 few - CASSPRGTPATNEKLFF TGCGCCAGCAGCCCCCGAGGGACGCCTGCAACTAATGAAAAACTGTTTTTT
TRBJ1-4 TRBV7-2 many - CASSFTGLNEKLFF TGTGCCAGCAGCTTTACAGGTCTGAATGAAAAACTGTTTTTT